The 28 T cell receptor beta chains presented below share a single source sample, sequenced in a study of blood T cell repertoires in COVID-19 (dated by TCRdb to the early 2020s). Library method: the immunoSEQ multiplex PCR assay. The clones in this table, taken by TCRdb from immuneACCESS, are in-frame only. Not every clone is retained; where verified, under half of the shortfall comes from an unresolved V gene, and the cause of the rest is unknown. Recorded for this sample are 100,000 or so clones; roughly 78% of them occurred a single time. The ten largest clones take up roughly an eighth of the sample. The sample was peripheral blood. The receptors shown here come from a woman aged 80 or over with acute or convalescent COVID-19.

The V and J genes are TRBV19 and TRBJ1-6, with D maybe TRBD1 (5 bases). Germline V gene sequence: CDR1 LNHDA, CDR2 SQIVND (reference sequence). Trimming shortened V by 0 bases and J by 7 bases, and 16 bases separated the two germline ends. CDR3 size: 17 residues. Here the CDR3 DNA reads TGTGCCAGTAGTATAGAGGAGGGGCGCCCCGGGAATTCACCCCTCCACTTT. Its translation: CASSIEEGRPGNSPLHF. Based on the CDR3 plus reference TRBV19 and TRBJ1-6, the full variable domain is DGGITQSPKYLFRKEGQNVTLSCEQNLNHDAMYWYRQDPGQGLRLIYYSQIVNDFQKGDIAEGYSVSREKKESFPLTVTSAQKNPTAFYLCASSIEEGRPGNSPLHFGNGTRLTVT.

This chain uses TRBV10-3 with TRBJ2-7, with TRBD2 as a possible D gene (7 bases). Trimming removed 5 bases at V and 5 bases at J, with 22 bases between. Germline-derived CDR1 and CDR2 are ENHRY and SYGVKD. CDR3 length equals 16 residues. CDR3 region: CAISSAGHTGFDEQYF. The CDR3 DNA follows: TGTGCCATCAGTTCAGCGGGACATACAGGGTTCGACGAGCAGTACTTC.

This chain links TRBV30 with TRBJ2-1, with 8 bases lining up with TRBD1. With V trimmed by 0 bases and J by 2 bases, 3 bases remained unmatched. The length of the CDR3 is 15 residues. Germline V gene data show CDR1 as GTSNPN and CDR2 as SVGIG (reference sequence). CDR3 nucleotide sequence: TGTGCCTGGAGTGTACAGGGGGAACCCTACAATGAGCAGTTCTTC. Amino acids: CAWSVQGEPYNEQFF.

This clone counts as medium-sized. This chain connects TRBV2 to TRBJ1-4; 9 nucleotides line up with TRBD1. Losses at the gene ends were 10 bases for V and 7 bases for J; bases not matched to a gene: 10. The CDR3 is 14 residues long. In germline, CDR1 is SNHLY, CDR2 FYNNEI. The CDR3 is CATRRGQGGEKLFF. CDR3 coding DNA: TGTGCCACCCGAAGGGGACAGGGAGGTGAAAAACTGTTTTTT.

The J gene is TRBJ2-7, the V gene TRBV5-1, with TRBD2 identical over 7 bases. Unmatched junction bases numbered 5, after V lost 4 bases and J lost 7 bases. Germline V gene data show CDR1 as SGHRS and CDR2 as YFSETQ. CDR3 length equals 12 residues. In DNA, the CDR3 is TGCGCCAGCAGCACGGGGACTACTGAGCAGTACTTC. It codes for CASSTGTTEQYF.

A few counts support this clone. This chain links TRBV7-9 with TRBJ1-6; D may be TRBD1 (6 bases). Germline values: CDR1 SEHNR, CDR2 FQNEAQ (reference sequence). Between the trimmed V and J ends, which lost 2 bases and 17 bases, there was a span of 10 bases. The CDR3 contains 11 residues. CDR3: CASSLKGVIHF. The CDR3 region has the DNA TGTGCCAGCAGCTTAAAGGGGGTAATCCACTTT.

V is TRBV7-9 and J is TRBJ2-5; possibly TRBD2 for D (5 bases). CDR3 size: 15 residues. From germline, CDR1 is SEHNR and CDR2 FQNEAQ (reference sequence). V was shortened by 5 bases and J by 2 bases, with 15 bases between the two germline ends. This CDR3 reads CASSGWTRRQETQYF. CDR3 bases: TGTGCCAGCAGCGGGTGGACCCGGAGGCAAGAGACCCAGTACTTC. Full variable domain (outside the CDR3, taken from reference TRBV7-9 and TRBJ2-5): DTGVSQNPRHKITKRGQNVTFRCDPISEHNRLYWYRQTLGQGPEFLTYFQNEAQLEKSRLLSDRFSAERPKGSFSTLEIQRTEQGDSAMYLCASSGWTRRQETQYFGPGTRLLVL.

This clone was recorded a few times. The rearrangement joins TRBV7-3 to TRBJ2-5, with D perhaps TRBD2 (5 bases). Germline V lookup: CDR1 SGHTA, CDR2 FQGTGA. V lost 5 bases and J lost 5, with 12 bases in between. There are 13 residues in the CDR3. The CDR3 sequence: CASSDLPGETQYF. For the CDR3, the DNA is TGTGCCAGCAGCGACCTCCCGGGGGAGACCCAGTACTTC.

J is TRBJ2-7 and V is TRBV5-8, with 8 bases fitting TRBD1. The CDR3 contains 15 residues. The germline V gene encodes CDR1 SGHTS and CDR2 YDEGEE. V lost 5 bases, J lost 2 bases, and 9 bases stayed unmatched. The CDR3 region has the DNA TGTGCCAGCAGTGGACAGGGAGCCGGTACCTACGAGCAGTACTTC. Amino acids: CASSGQGAGTYEQYF.

The V gene is TRBV19, the J gene TRBJ2-7; 10 bases match TRBD2. V gave up 3 bases and J gave up 3 bases; unmatched junction bases: 5. Germline CDR1 and CDR2: LNHDA and SQIVND (reference sequence). The CDR3 has 15 amino acids. The CDR3 nucleotides read TGTGCCAGTAGTATTGTAGCGGGGGGCCTCTACGAGCAGTACTTC. Encoded protein: CASSIVAGGLYEQYF. Full variable domain (rest looked up from reference TRBV19 and TRBJ2-7): DGGITQSPKYLFRKEGQNVTLSCEQNLNHDAMYWYRQDPGQGLRLIYYSQIVNDFQKGDIAEGYSVSREKKESFPLTVTSAQKNPTAFYLCASSIVAGGLYEQYFGPGTRLTVT.

The genes are TRBV7-2 and TRBJ1-1; 11 bases align to TRBD1. J lost 5 bases, V lost 0 bases, and 8 bases had no gene match. The CDR3 is 17 amino acids. Per germline, CDR1 SGHTA and CDR2 FQGNSA. CDR3 loop: CASSLADRGLGGTEAFF. The CDR3 DNA is TGTGCCAGCAGCTTAGCGGACAGGGGGCTCGGTGGAACTGAAGCTTTCTTT. The whole variable domain, filled in from reference TRBV7-2 and TRBJ1-1, reads GAGVSQSPSNKVTEKGKDVELRCDPISGHTALYWYRQSLGQGLEFLIYFQGNSAPDKSGLPSDRFSAERTGGSVSTLTIQRTQQEDSAVYLCASSLADRGLGGTEAFFGQGTRLTVV.

V gene TRBV2 combines with J gene TRBJ1-1; D remains ambiguous. Trimming pared 5 bases from V and 3 bases from J, leaving 16 bases between. The CDR3 loop spans 15 amino acids. From germline, CDR1 is SNHLY and CDR2 FYNNEI. The CDR3 nucleotides are TGTGCCAGCAGTTCGAATCAGATCCTGGACACTGAAGCTTTCTTT. Translation gives CASSSNQILDTEAFF.

The CDR3 here is CASSVAGGRETQYF. The CDR3, as DNA: TGTGCCAGCAGTGTAGCGGGGGGCCGAGAGACCCAGTACTTC. V usage is TRBV25-1 and J usage is TRBJ2-5; 10 nucleotides line up with TRBD2. The CDR3 covers 14 residues. The ends lost 4 bases at V and 4 bases at J; junction bases unmatched: 3. In germline, CDR1 is MGHDK, CDR2 SYGVNS.

The J gene is TRBJ1-5, the V gene TRBV30, with D perhaps matching TRBD1 (5 bases). The CDR3 runs 12 residues. The V and J ends lost 4 bases and 7 bases respectively, with 11 bases between them. CDR1 is GTSNPN, CDR2 SVGIG, per germline (reference sequence). The CDR3 sequence is CAWKGEGQPQHF. CDR3 in DNA: TGTGCCTGGAAAGGGGAAGGACAGCCCCAGCATTTT.

This clone was seen only once. The V and J genes are TRBV7-2 and TRBJ2-2; maybe TRBD2 (5 bases). The germline gives CDR1 SGHTA, CDR2 FQGNSA. Trimming pared 5 bases from V and 4 bases from J, leaving 11 bases between. This CDR3 region has 14 residues. CDR3 nucleotide sequence: TGTGCCAGCAGCCCAGAGGGTACCACCGGGGAGCTGTTTTTT. It yields the protein CASSPEGTTGELFF.

The CDR3 sequence: CASSEQGSSYNEQFF. For the CDR3, the DNA is TGTGCCAGCAGCGAACAGGGGAGCTCCTACAATGAGCAGTTCTTC. The V gene is TRBV2, the J gene TRBJ2-1; 7 bases align to TRBD1. This CDR3 spans 15 amino acids. V dropped 6 bases and J dropped 0; count of bases not matched to a gene: 5. CDR1 and CDR2 (germline): SNHLY, FYNNEI.

V usage is TRBV4-1 and J usage is TRBJ1-5, with a weak D call TRBD1 (6 bases). CDR1 and CDR2 from the germline V gene are MGHRA and YSYEKL. V dropped 2 bases and J dropped 0 bases, with 8 bases sitting between them. The CDR3 is 15 amino acids. The CDR3 loop reads CASSQKTGSNQPQHF. The CDR3 nucleotides read TGCGCCAGCAGCCAAAAGACAGGTAGCAATCAGCCCCAGCATTTT.

The chain carries TRBV7-6 and TRBJ1-2, with D uncertain. The CDR3 spans 13 residues. Per germline, CDR1 SGHVS and CDR2 FNYEAQ. Trimming removed 6 bases from V and 6 bases from J, with 14 bases in between. The CDR3 DNA follows: TGTGCCAGCAGTCAAAACCCAGCGGATGGCTACACCTTC. This gives the protein CASSQNPADGYTF.

This clone was picked up one time. The J gene is TRBJ2-2, the V gene TRBV28; D might be TRBD1 (5 bases). With 10 bases removed from V and 1 base from J, the gap between germline ends came to 7 bases. In germline, CDR1 is MDHEN, CDR2 SYDVKM. CDR3 length: 12 residues. CDR3 in amino acids: CAIGQNTGELFF. DNA of the CDR3: TGTGCCATAGGACAGAACACCGGGGAGCTGTTTTTT. The complete variable domain, with remaining parts taken from reference TRBV28 and TRBJ2-2, reads DVKVTQSSRYLVKRTGEKVFLECVQDMDHENMFWYRQDPGLGLRLIYFSYDVKMKEKGDIPEGYSVSREKKERFSLILESASTNQTSMYLCAIGQNTGELFFGEGSRLTVL.

V is TRBV6-1 and J is TRBJ1-1; no reliable D call. Germline CDR1 reads MNHNS; CDR2 reads SASEGT. The CDR3 covers 14 residues. V lost 7 bases and J lost 1, with 13 bases in between. The CDR3 spells CASTITRQNTEAFF. The CDR3 coding sequence is TGTGCCAGCACCATTACGCGGCAGAACACTGAAGCTTTCTTT.

The chain recombines TRBV10-3 with TRBJ1-1; weak D call: TRBD1 (5 bases). This CDR3 is built from 14 residues. Germline values: CDR1 ENHRY, CDR2 SYGVKD. The V end lost 3 bases, the J end lost 3 bases, and 11 bases lay between the germline ends. The chain's CDR3 is CAISDDLRDTEAFF. CDR3 bases: TGTGCCATCAGTGATGACCTCAGGGACACTGAAGCTTTCTTT.

The table lists this clone with a few counts. The J gene is TRBJ1-1, the V gene TRBV5-8; D call uncertain. CDR3 length: 12 residues. Germline V CDR1 and CDR2: SGHTS, YDEGEE. Between the trimmed V and J ends, which lost 2 bases and 4 bases, there was a span of 6 bases. CDR3 in DNA: TGTGCCAGCAGCTTATCGGGCACTGAAGCTTTCTTT. It codes for CASSLSGTEAFF.

Only a few counts were recorded for this clone. The chain recombines TRBV7-9 with TRBJ2-1; the D gene is possibly TRBD1 (5 bases). Trimming removed 4 bases from V and 7 bases from J, with 11 bases in between. The CDR3 is made up of 13 amino acids. The germline CDR1 and CDR2 sequences are SEHNR and FQNEAQ (reference sequence). The CDR3: CASSSARTNEQFF. CDR3 in DNA: TGTGCCAGCAGCTCCGCCCGGACAAATGAGCAGTTCTTC.

The J gene is TRBJ1-6, the V gene TRBV30; 10 bases align to TRBD1. This CDR3 has 17 amino acids. J was trimmed by 0 bases and V by 6 bases; bases with no gene match: 8. CDR1 and CDR2 (germline): GTSNPN, SVGIG (reference sequence). The CDR3, as DNA: TGTGCCTGCCGGGGACAGGGGATGGGCTCCTATAATTCACCCCTCCACTTT. Translated: CACRGQGMGSYNSPLHF.

This clone was observed once. J is TRBJ1-3 and V is TRBV5-1; 7 bases fit TRBD1. This CDR3 has 17 residues. Trimming at V came to 4 bases and at J to 8 bases, leaving 18 bases not matched to a gene. Germline V lookup: CDR1 SGHRS, CDR2 YFSETQ. The CDR3 bases are TGCGCCAGCAGCACTGCTCAGACAGGGAAAGGAGGTCACACCATATATTTT. Translating gives CASSTAQTGKGGHTIYF.

Points on this clone: Mismatch with germline at one junction end may stem from a read error. The V gene is TRBV7-7, the J gene TRBJ1-3; tentatively, D is TRBD1 (6 bases). CDR1 and CDR2 from the germline V gene are SSHAT and FNYEAQ (reference sequence). There are 15 residues in the CDR3. CDR3: CASSLAQGAGNTIYF. The CDR3, as DNA: TGTGCTAGCAGCTTAGCACAGGGTGCTGGAAACACCATATATTTT. The full variable domain, completed using reference TRBV7-7 and TRBJ1-3, is GAGVSQSPRYKVTKRGQDVTLRCDPISSHATLYWYQQALGQGPEFLTYFNYEAQPDKSGLPSDRFSAERPEGSISTLTIQRTEQRDSAMYRCASSLAQGAGNTIYFGEGSWLTVV.

The CDR3 protein is CASSLDPGNTEAFF. Written as DNA, the CDR3 is TGTGCCAGCAGCTTAGATCCAGGGAACACTGAAGCTTTCTTT. The J gene is TRBJ1-1, the V gene TRBV7-2; D unclear. Per germline, CDR1 SGHTA and CDR2 FQGNSA. The CDR3 is 14 residues long. Trimming pared 1 base from V and 1 base from J, leaving 7 bases between.

This clone was recorded a few times. The J gene is TRBJ2-7, the V gene TRBV28; 7 bases fit TRBD1. The V segment lost 2 bases and the J segment 0 bases; nucleotides outside the gene matches: 16. CDR3 length: 19 amino acids. Germline loops: CDR1 MDHEN, CDR2 SYDVKM. CDR3 protein: CASSLGLSFRQGSSYEQYF. DNA for the CDR3: TGTGCCAGCAGTTTAGGACTGAGTTTCCGACAGGGCAGCTCCTACGAGCAGTACTTC. The full variable domain, rest sourced from reference TRBV28 and TRBJ2-7, is DVKVTQSSRYLVKRTGEKVFLECVQDMDHENMFWYRQDPGLGLRLIYFSYDVKMKEKGDIPEGYSVSREKKERFSLILESASTNQTSMYLCASSLGLSFRQGSSYEQYFGPGTRLTVT.